The 18 T cell receptor beta chains in this list originate from one sample, sequenced in a study of T cells of healthy individuals. Via MiXCR, TCRdb re-called the 5' RACE reads, giving one row per CDR3 protein. The table records 60,000 to 75,000 distinct CDR3 sequences, around 15% of them present only once. The source is a human donor in good health.

This clonotype was seen many times. The chain joins TRBV5-6 to TRBJ1-5; TRBD1 agrees at 7 bases. In germline, CDR1 is SGHDT, CDR2 YYEEEE. V lost 0 bases and J lost 5; bases outside the gene matches: 2. The CDR3 is 14 residues long. In nucleotides, the CDR3 is TGTGCCAGCAGCTTGGGACAGGGACATCAGCCCCAGCATTTT. Its translation: CASSLGQGHQPQHF.

This clonotype was seen a handful of times. J is TRBJ1-5 and V is TRBV5-1; no firm D call. CDR1 is SGHRS and CDR2 is YFSETQ in the germline V gene. The CDR3 length is 14 residues. V lost 1 base and J lost 6, with 11 bases in between. CDR3 nucleotides: TGCGCCAGCAGCTTGCCAGGATTGGGTCAGCCCCAGCATTTT. Translating gives CASSLPGLGQPQHF.

The genes are TRBV2 and TRBJ2-3, with TRBD2 matching 13 bases. The V gene end was trimmed by 7 bases and the J gene end by 8 bases; junction bases not matched to a gene: 9. Germline CDR1 and CDR2: SNHLY and FYNNEI. The CDR3 extends over 15 amino acids. This CDR3 reads CASKRTSGGLGTQYF. The CDR3, as DNA: TGTGCCAGCAAACGGACTAGCGGGGGTTTAGGTACGCAGTATTTT.

In this sample, this clonotype turned up many times. The V gene is TRBV7-2, the J gene TRBJ2-3; D remains ambiguous. V was shortened by 2 bases and J by 5 bases, with 23 bases between the two germline ends. The germline V gene encodes CDR1 SGHTA and CDR2 FQGNSA. The CDR3 extends over 18 amino acids. The DNA for the CDR3 is TGTGCCAGCAGCTTAACCCCGACAACACCCCGAAATCGAGATACGCAGTATTTT. It codes for CASSLTPTTPRNRDTQYF.

This clonotype was picked up a small number of times. The rearrangement joins TRBV5-1 to TRBJ2-1, with D possibly matching TRBD1 (6 bases). CDR1 and CDR2 (germline): SGHRS, YFSETQ. The V gene lost 4 bases and the J gene lost 7 bases, with 15 bases spanning the gap. The CDR3 loop spans 14 amino acids. CDR3: CASSNAQGLNEQFF. In nucleotides, the CDR3 is TGCGCCAGCAGCAACGCGCAGGGGCTAAATGAGCAGTTCTTC.

This clonotype was seen many times. This rearrangement joins TRBV29-1 to TRBJ1-5, with D hard to call. This CDR3 is 18 amino acids long. Germline V gene sequence: CDR1 SQVTM, CDR2 ANQGSEA. V lost 4 bases and J 4 bases, leaving 26 bases between the germline ends. The CDR3: CSVVQRVLVPANNQPQHF. The CDR3 nucleotides are TGCAGCGTTGTCCAAAGGGTTTTAGTCCCAGCTAATAATCAGCCCCAGCATTTT.

This clonotype was picked up a small number of times. The rearrangement joins TRBV5-5 to TRBJ1-2; 7 bases align to TRBD1. The CDR3 is 17 amino acids. From germline, CDR1 is SGHKS and CDR2 YYEKEE (reference sequence). V was pared by 2 bases and J by 3 bases, with 13 bases of the junction left unmatched. The CDR3 here is CASSFRLNRGGDYGYTF. CDR3 bases: TGTGCCAGCAGCTTTCGACTCAACAGGGGAGGCGACTATGGCTACACCTTC.

This clonotype came up many times. The chain uses TRBV7-9 and TRBJ2-5, with 7 bases lining up with TRBD2. Germline trimming cut 1 base from V and 5 bases from J; bases unmatched to any gene: 7. Germline V gene sequence: CDR1 SEHNR, CDR2 FQNEAQ (reference sequence). The CDR3 covers 15 residues. CDR3 DNA sequence: TGTGCCAGCAGCTTAGTGACGGGAGGACTGGAGACCCAGTACTTC. Protein sequence: CASSLVTGGLETQYF.

The CDR3 protein is CSGTDRGNYGYTF. The DNA for the CDR3 is TGCAGTGGGACGGACAGGGGAAACTATGGCTACACCTTC. This chain links TRBV20-1 with TRBJ1-2, with 9 bases fitting TRBD1. CDR1 DFQATT and CDR2 SNEGSKA come from the germline V gene (reference sequence). Unmatched junction bases numbered 5, after V lost 7 bases and J lost 2 bases. There are 13 residues in the CDR3.

The V call is TRBV5-1, the J call TRBJ2-2, with D maybe TRBD1 (5 bases). Germline CDR1 reads SGHRS; CDR2 reads YFSETQ. The CDR3 extends over 15 amino acids. V lost 0 bases to trimming and J lost 2 bases, with 8 bases between them. The CDR3 bases are TGCGCCAGCAGCTTGGCACAGGTTAACACCGGGGAGCTGTTTTTT. Translated, it gives CASSLAQVNTGELFF.

The chain recombines TRBV12-3 or TRBV12-4 with TRBJ1-5; D unresolved. With 8 bases removed from V and 6 bases from J, the gap between germline ends came to 17 bases. This CDR3 has 14 residues. The CDR3 reads CASGHLGVSQPQHF. DNA of the CDR3: TGTGCCAGCGGCCACTTGGGCGTAAGTCAGCCCCAGCATTTT.

V gene TRBV11-2 combines with J gene TRBJ2-5; 9 bases line up with TRBD1. Germline V gives CDR1 SGHAT, CDR2 FQNNGV. The CDR3 sequence is 14 residues long. The junction had 9 bases not matched to a gene; V was cut back by 8 bases and J by 5 bases. Written as DNA, the CDR3 is TGTGCCAGCGGCCGGGACAGGGTTTCGGAGACCCAGTACTTC. Translating gives CASGRDRVSETQYF.

This clonotype was observed a few times. The CDR3 is CASSWGGTGDNEQFF. The DNA of the CDR3 is TGTGCCAGCAGCTGGGGCGGGACAGGGGACAATGAGCAGTTCTTC. The chain uses TRBV9 and TRBJ2-1, with 10 bases aligning to TRBD1. Trimming cost V 4 bases and J 5 bases; bases outside gene matches: 6. The length of the CDR3 is 15 residues. The germline V gene encodes CDR1 SGDLS and CDR2 YYNGEE.

This clonotype was detected ten times or more. The V gene is TRBV19, the J gene TRBJ2-5; 9 nucleotides line up with TRBD1. The CDR3 length is 14 residues. Germline loops: CDR1 LNHDA, CDR2 SQIVND (reference sequence). V lost 3 bases, J lost 6 bases, and 5 bases stayed unmatched. The CDR3 sequence: CASSIDRGRKTQYF. CDR3 coding DNA: TGTGCCAGTAGTATTGACAGGGGGAGAAAGACCCAGTACTTC.

V is TRBV28 and J is TRBJ2-3, with D maybe TRBD1 (5 bases). The germline CDR1 and CDR2 sequences are MDHEN and SYDVKM. CDR3 length: 14 residues. With 5 bases removed from V and 4 bases from J, the gap between germline ends came to 13 bases. In nucleotides, the CDR3 is TGTGCCAGCAGTGCAGGGTCGGTGGCAGATACGCAGTATTTT. Its protein is CASSAGSVADTQYF.

The chain combines TRBV9 with TRBJ2-6, with D unresolved. V lost 0 bases, J lost 0 bases, and 16 bases lay in between. There are 19 residues in the CDR3. Germline lookup yields CDR1 SGDLS and CDR2 YYNGEE. Here the CDR3 DNA reads TGTGCCAGCAGCGTAGCAACGAGTCAGACCAGCTCTGGGGCCAACGTCCTGACTTTC. Protein sequence: CASSVATSQTSSGANVLTF.

This clonotype has just a few counts. The gene calls are TRBV6-1 and TRBJ2-3, with 7 bases fitting TRBD1. V lost 5 bases to trimming and J lost 2 bases; unmatched junction nucleotides: 7. Germline assignment: CDR1 MNHNS and CDR2 SASEGT. The CDR3 length is 15 residues. The CDR3 coding sequence is TGTGCCAGCAGTCAAACAGGGGTCCACACAGATACGCAGTATTTT. Its translation is CASSQTGVHTDTQYF.

This clonotype turned up a few times. The chain employs TRBV18 and TRBJ2-5; D might be TRBD1 (5 bases). Trimming shortened V by 0 bases and J by 5 bases, and 19 bases separated the two germline ends. CDR3 length equals 17 residues. Germline V gene lookup returns CDR1 KGHSH and CDR2 LQKENI. The CDR3 DNA reads TGTGCCAGCTCACCACCGTATGACGGCTGGGCAGGGGAGACCCAGTACTTC. Translation: CASSPPYDGWAGETQYF.